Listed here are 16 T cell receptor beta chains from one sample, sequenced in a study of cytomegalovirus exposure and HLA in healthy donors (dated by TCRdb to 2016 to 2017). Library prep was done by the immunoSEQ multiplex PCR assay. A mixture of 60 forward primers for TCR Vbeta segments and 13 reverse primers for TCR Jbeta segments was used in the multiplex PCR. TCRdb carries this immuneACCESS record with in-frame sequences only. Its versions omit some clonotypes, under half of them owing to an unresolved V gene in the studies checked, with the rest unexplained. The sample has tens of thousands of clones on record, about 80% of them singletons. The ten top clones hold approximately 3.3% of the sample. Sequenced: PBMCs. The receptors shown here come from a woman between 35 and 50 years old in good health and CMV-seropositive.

CDR3 sequence (DNA): TGCGCCAGCAGCCAAACTCCTAGCGGGGGGTTCACAGATACGCAGTATTTT. Protein product: CASSQTPSGGFTDTQYF. This sequence joins TRBV4-1 and TRBJ2-3; 11 bases align to TRBD2. After removal of 2 bases from V and 2 bases from J, the junction contained 6 bases not matched to a gene. This CDR3 comprises 17 residues. Germline V gives CDR1 MGHRA, CDR2 YSYEKL.

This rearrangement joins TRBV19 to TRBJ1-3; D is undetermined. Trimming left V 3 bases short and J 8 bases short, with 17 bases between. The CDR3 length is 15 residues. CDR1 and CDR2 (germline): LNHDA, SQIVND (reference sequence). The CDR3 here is CASSIVLGGRDTIYF. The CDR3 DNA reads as TGTGCCAGTAGTATTGTGTTGGGAGGGCGAGACACCATATATTTT. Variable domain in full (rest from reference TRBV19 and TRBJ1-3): DGGITQSPKYLFRKEGQNVTLSCEQNLNHDAMYWYRQDPGQGLRLIYYSQIVNDFQKGDIAEGYSVSREKKESFPLTVTSAQKNPTAFYLCASSIVLGGRDTIYFGEGSWLTVV.

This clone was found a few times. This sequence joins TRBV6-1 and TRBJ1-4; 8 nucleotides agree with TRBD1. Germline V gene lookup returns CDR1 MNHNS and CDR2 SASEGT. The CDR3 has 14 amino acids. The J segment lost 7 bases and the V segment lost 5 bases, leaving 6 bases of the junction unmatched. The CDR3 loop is CASSRTGNIEKLFF. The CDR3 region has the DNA TGTGCCAGCAGTCGGACAGGGAATATTGAAAAACTGTTTTTT.

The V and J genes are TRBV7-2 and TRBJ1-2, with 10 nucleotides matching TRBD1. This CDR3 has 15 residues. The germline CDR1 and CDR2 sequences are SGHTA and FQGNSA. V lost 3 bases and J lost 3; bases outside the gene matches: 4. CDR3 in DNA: TGTGCCAGCAGCTTTGCCGGGACAGGGGACTATGGCTACACCTTC. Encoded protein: CASSFAGTGDYGYTF.

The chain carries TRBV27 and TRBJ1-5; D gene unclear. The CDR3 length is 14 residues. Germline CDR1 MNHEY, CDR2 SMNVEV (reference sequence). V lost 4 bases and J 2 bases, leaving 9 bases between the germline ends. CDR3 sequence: CASSSRWGNQPQHF. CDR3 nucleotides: TGTGCCAGCAGTTCCAGGTGGGGCAATCAGCCCCAGCATTTT.

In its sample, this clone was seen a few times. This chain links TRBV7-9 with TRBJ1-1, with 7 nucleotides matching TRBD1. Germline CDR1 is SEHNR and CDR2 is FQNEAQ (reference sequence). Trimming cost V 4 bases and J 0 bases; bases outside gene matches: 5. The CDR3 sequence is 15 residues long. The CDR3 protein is CASSSGQQMNTEAFF. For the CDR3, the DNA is TGTGCCAGCAGCTCGGGACAGCAAATGAACACTGAAGCTTTCTTT.

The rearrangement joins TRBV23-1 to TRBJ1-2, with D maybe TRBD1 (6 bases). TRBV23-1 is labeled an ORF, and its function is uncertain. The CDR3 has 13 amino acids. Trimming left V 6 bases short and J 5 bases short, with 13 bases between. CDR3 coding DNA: TGCGCCAGCAGGCTAACAGGGAAGTATGGCTACACCTTC. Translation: CASRLTGKYGYTF.

The CDR3: CTSSHRPGANVLTF. In DNA, the CDR3 is TGCACCAGCAGCCACAGGCCTGGGGCCAACGTCCTGACTTTC. V usage is TRBV1 and J usage is TRBJ2-6; the table's D call TRBD1 went unverified against the DNA. TRBV1 is a pseudogene segment. The CDR3 sequence is 14 residues long.

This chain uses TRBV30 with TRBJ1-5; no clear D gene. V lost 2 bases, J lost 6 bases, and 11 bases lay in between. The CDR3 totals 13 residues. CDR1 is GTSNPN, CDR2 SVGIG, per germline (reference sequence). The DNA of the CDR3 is TGTGCCTGGAGTTTGGGAGGCGGTCAGCCCCAGCATTTT. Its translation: CAWSLGGGQPQHF.

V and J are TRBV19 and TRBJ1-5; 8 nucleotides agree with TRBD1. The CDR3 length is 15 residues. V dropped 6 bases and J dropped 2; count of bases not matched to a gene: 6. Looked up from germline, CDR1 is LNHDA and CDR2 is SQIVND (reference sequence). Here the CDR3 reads CASSTGGAGNQPQHF. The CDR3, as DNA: TGTGCCAGTAGCACAGGGGGTGCGGGCAATCAGCCCCAGCATTTT.

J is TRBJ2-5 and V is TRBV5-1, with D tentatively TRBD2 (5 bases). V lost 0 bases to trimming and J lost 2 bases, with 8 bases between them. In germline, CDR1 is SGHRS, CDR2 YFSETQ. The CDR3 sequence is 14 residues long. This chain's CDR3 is CASSLGGFQETQYF. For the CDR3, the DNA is TGCGCCAGCAGCTTGGGAGGGTTTCAAGAGACCCAGTACTTC. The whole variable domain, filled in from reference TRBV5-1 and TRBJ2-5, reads KAGVTQTPRYLIKTRGQQVTLSCSPISGHRSVSWYQQTPGQGLQFLFEYFSETQRNKGNFPGRFSGRQFSNSRSEMNVSTLELGDSALYLCASSLGGFQETQYFGPGTRLLVL.

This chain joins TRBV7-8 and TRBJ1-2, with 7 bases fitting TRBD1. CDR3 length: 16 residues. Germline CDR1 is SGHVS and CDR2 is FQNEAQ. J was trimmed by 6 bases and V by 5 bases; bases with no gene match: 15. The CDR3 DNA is TGTGCCAGCAGCCCCGGGGTAGGGGGCAGTCTCCATGGCTACACCTTC. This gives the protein CASSPGVGGSLHGYTF.

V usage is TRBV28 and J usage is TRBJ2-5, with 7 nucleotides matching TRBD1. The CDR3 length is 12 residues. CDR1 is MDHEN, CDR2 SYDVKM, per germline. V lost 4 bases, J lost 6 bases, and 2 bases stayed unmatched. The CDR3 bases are TGTGCCAGCAGTTACAGGGGAAAGACCCAGTACTTC. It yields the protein CASSYRGKTQYF. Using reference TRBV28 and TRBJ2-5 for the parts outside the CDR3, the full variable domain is DVKVTQSSRYLVKRTGEKVFLECVQDMDHENMFWYRQDPGLGLRLIYFSYDVKMKEKGDIPEGYSVSREKKERFSLILESASTNQTSMYLCASSYRGKTQYFGPGTRLLVL.

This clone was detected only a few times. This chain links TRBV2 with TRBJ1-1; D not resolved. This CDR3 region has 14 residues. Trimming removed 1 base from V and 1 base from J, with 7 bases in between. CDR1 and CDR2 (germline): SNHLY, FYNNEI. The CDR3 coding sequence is TGTGCCAGCAGTGAAGGCGGCGGGAACACTGAAGCTTTCTTT. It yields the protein CASSEGGGNTEAFF.

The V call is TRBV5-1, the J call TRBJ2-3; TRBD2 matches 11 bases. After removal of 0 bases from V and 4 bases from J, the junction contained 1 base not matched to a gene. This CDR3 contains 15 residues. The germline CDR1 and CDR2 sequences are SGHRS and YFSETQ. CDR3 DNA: TGCGCCAGCAGCTTGGAACTAGCGGGGGCAGATACGCAGTATTTT. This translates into CASSLELAGADTQYF.

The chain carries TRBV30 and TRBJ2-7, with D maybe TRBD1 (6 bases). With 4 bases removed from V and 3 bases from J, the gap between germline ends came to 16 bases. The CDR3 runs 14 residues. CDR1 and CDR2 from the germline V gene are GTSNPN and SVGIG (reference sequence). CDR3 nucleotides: TGTGCCTGGATCCCGCCGGGACACAGCTACGAGCAGTACTTC. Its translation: CAWIPPGHSYEQYF.